This TCR beta chain was sequenced in a study of Graves' ophthalmopathy and Graves' hyperthyroidism. As for the study in general: The study drew peripheral blood at initial diagnosis, before any treatment.

Where ophthalmopathy was present, donors had moderate-to-severe activity, CAS ≥3, NOSPECS ≥4 and duration under 3 months. This CDR3 has 18 residues. The V gene end was trimmed by 2 bases and the J gene end by 2 bases; junction bases not matched to a gene: 5. The germline gives CDR1 SNHLY, CDR2 FYNNEI. Amplification of the TCR beta CDR3 regions used RNA transcripts (as template). HTBI primers primed a first-round RT-PCR, and a second-round multiplex PCR followed. One entry per CDR3 protein, called by TCRdb with MiXCR from the multiplex PCR reads. The table lists about 700,000 distinct CDR3 sequences, roughly 41% of them singletons, with 3.3% in the top ten.

The chain couples TRBV2 to TRBJ2-6; 11 positions match TRBD2. The material sequenced was peripheral blood. This sequence was found in an adult man with Graves' ophthalmopathy. The CDR3 region has the DNA TGTGCCAGCAGTGAATGGCCGACTAGCGGGACTGGGGCCAACGTCCTGACTTTC. This translates into CASSEWPTSGTGANVLTF.